The sequence of this T cell receptor (beta chain) was determined in a study of CD8+ T cells in alopecia areata. Study-level results: During tofacitinib treatment, many expanded lesional clones remained in scalp and blood. Scalp clonality decreased significantly with tofacitinib, and so did expanded CD8+ clones among the top 100. Only a single nonresponder existed, so baseline CD8+ expansion links stay unclear.

Treatment denoted: oral pan-JAK inhibitor, 5-10 mg twice daily. Both peripheral blood and punch biopsies of lesional scalp skin were obtained from patients who had alopecia areata. The length of the CDR3 is 14 residues. In germline, CDR1 is SGHRS, CDR2 YFSETQ. Trimming cost V 0 bases and J 1 base, with 8 bases left between them. RNA extraction was followed by reverse transcription into cDNA, which acted as the sequencing template. Repertoires were generated with immunoSEQ multiplex PCR, while TCRdb's copy carries only in-frame clones and drops some. The profile shows approximately 210,000 clones, 64% of them singletons. Comments on this clone: As yet, its antigen is unknown.

The sample here was CD4+ T cells sorted from blood, taken at week 4, from a patient treated with tofacitinib. The chain carries TRBV5-1 and TRBJ2-7; perhaps TRBD2 as D (6 bases). This TCR was sampled from a human donor with alopecia areata. CDR3 loop: CASSLGGGSYEQYF. DNA of the CDR3: TGCGCCAGCAGCTTGGGAGGAGGGTCCTACGAGCAGTACTTC.